These T cell receptor beta chains were read from a single sample in a study of blood T cell repertoires in COVID-19. The assay was immunoSEQ multiplex PCR, and TCRdb's table has in-frame clones only and misses some. This sample has around 480,000 clones; about 87% occur once, and the top ten carry roughly 12%. Sequencing input: peripheral blood. These receptors all come from a woman in her fifties or sixties with COVID-19, enrolled during active disease. Both conserved end residues are part of each CDR3. A D gene is named only where the DNA matches it firmly. Clone sizes are given selectively: once, few, many, or a class where the clone is expanded.

.,.,TRBJ2-7,TRBV7-9,TGTGCCAGCAGCTTATCGGCAGGGTCAGCGTACGAGCAGTACTTC,CASSLSAGSAYEQYF
.,TRBD1,TRBJ1-2,TRBV6-5,TGTGCCAGCAGTCTTGAATCCAGGGGGTCCCCCACCTTC,CASSLESRGSPTF
.,TRBD2,TRBJ2-2,TRBV2,TGTGCCAGCAGTTACGGGAGGGGCGGGGAGCTGTTTTTT,CASSYGRGGELFF
.,.,TRBJ1-1,TRBV13,TGTGCCAGCAGCGGAGGAATGAACACTGAAGCTTTCTTT,CASSGGMNTEAFF
.,.,TRBJ1-1,TRBV28,TGTGCCAGCAGTTTCATGAACACTGAAGCTTTCTTT,CASSFMNTEAFF
.,.,TRBJ2-2,TRBV19,TGTGCCAGTAGTATTAGGGCGGGGGCGCGAGGCACCGGGGAGCTGTTTTTT,CASSIRAGARGTGELFF
.,.,TRBJ2-7,TRBV19,TGTGCCAGCCACCAGGGTGGGAATTCCTACGAGCAGTACTTC,CASHQGGNSYEQYF
.,TRBD1,TRBJ2-2,TRBV5-1,TGCGCCAGCAGCAGGACAGGGGGCTCCGGGGAGCTGTTTTTT,CASSRTGGSGELFF
.,.,TRBJ2-7,TRBV30,TGTGCCTGGAACCGACAGGTCCAAGAGCAGTACTTC,CAWNRQVQEQYF
.,TRBD2,TRBJ2-7,TRBV11-2,TGTGCCAGCAGCTTAGTTGGTAGCGGGGGCCACGAGCAGTACTTC,CASSLVGSGGHEQYF
.,TRBD1,TRBJ2-1,TRBV27,TGTGCCAGCAGTTTAACTCCCTTGGGACAGGGTATCAGTGAGCAGTTCTTC,CASSLTPLGQGISEQFF
.,TRBD1,TRBJ2-5,TRBV5-4,TGTGCCAGCAGCGGACCCGGGACAGGGGGCTTAGAGACCCAGTACTTC,CASSGPGTGGLETQYF
.,TRBD2,TRBJ2-3,TRBV10-1,TGCGCCAGCAGTGATTTTAGCGGGGCGAGCACAGATACGCAGTATTTT,CASSDFSGASTDTQYF
.,.,TRBJ2-1,TRBV4-1,TGCGCCAGCAGCCAAGTATGGGCGAATGAGCAGTTCTTC,CASSQVWANEQFF
.,.,TRBJ1-5,TRBV27,TGTGCCAGCAGTGGCAGGGAAGCAGGGCAGCCCCAGCATTTT,CASSGREAGQPQHF
.,.,TRBJ1-4,TRBV2,TGTGCCAGCAGTCTCCAGGGCCCCCGGGCAACTAATGAAAAACTGTTTTTT,CASSLQGPRATNEKLFF
.,TRBD1,TRBJ1-1,TRBV5-1,TGCGCCAGCAGCATAGCCGGGACAGGGTCCACTGAAGCTTTCTTT,CASSIAGTGSTEAFF
.,TRBD2,TRBJ2-7,TRBV14,TGTGCCAGCAGCCAAGAGGGACTAGCGGGCCTCTACGAGCAGTACTTC,CASSQEGLAGLYEQYF
once,TRBD2,TRBJ2-1,TRBV2,TGTGCCAGCAGACTGAAAAGCGGGGTTAACAATGAGCAGTTCTTC,CASRLKSGVNNEQFF
.,.,TRBJ2-7,TRBV19,TGTGCCAGTAGTGCGGGACCCTCCTACGAGCAGTACTTC,CASSAGPSYEQYF
.,.,TRBJ1-2,TRBV12-3/TRBV12-4,TGTGCCAGCAGCCGCGGAGGTAACTATGGCTACACCTTC,CASSRGGNYGYTF
.,.,TRBJ1-1,TRBV7-8,TGTGCCAGCAGCTTAGTGCAGGGATACACTGAAGCTTTCTTT,CASSLVQGYTEAFF
.,TRBD1,TRBJ1-1,TRBV9,TGTGCCAGCAGCGTAGGGGCCCTCCGGGACAGGGGGGACACTGAAGCTTTCTTT,CASSVGALRDRGDTEAFF
.,TRBD1,TRBJ1-3,TRBV3-1/TRBV3-2,TGTGCCAGCAGCCAAGAAGGCTGGGCTCGGACAGGGACCACTGGAAACACCATATATTTT,CASSQEGWARTGTTGNTIYF
few,.,TRBJ1-1,TRBV6-5,TGTGCCAGCAGTTATCTTCCTGGGCAGGGGAACACTGAAGCTTTCTTT,CASSYLPGQGNTEAFF
.,TRBD1,TRBJ2-7,TRBV2,TGTGCCAGCAGGCGCTTACAGGGGATGGACGAGCAGTACTTC,CASRRLQGMDEQYF
.,.,TRBJ2-7,TRBV2,TGTGCCAGCAGTGAAGAGTGGGGGGATACCTACGAGCAGTACTTC,CASSEEWGDTYEQYF
.,.,TRBJ1-2,TRBV30,TGTGCCTGGGGGCGGACAGACCCCTATGGCTACACCTTC,CAWGRTDPYGYTF
.,.,TRBJ1-1,TRBV28,TGTGCCAGCAGGATGACTGCGAACACTGAAGCTTTCTTT,CASRMTANTEAFF